In this sample, the clone carrying this T cell receptor (delta chain) is medium-sized. One junction end does not reproduce the germline sequence, and a read error may be involved. Other DNA sequences from this sample encode an identical CDR3 as well. This sample was taken from a study of gamma-delta T cells after stem cell transplantation. TCRdb re-called the RT-PCR reads with CATT. Of thousands of delta-chain clones in the sample, about 4% were seen once. This CDR3 comprises 19 residues. In germline, CDR1 is GEAIGNYY, CDR2 EKD. This sequence joins TRDV2 and TRDJ1; no definite D call. The sample taken for sequencing was gamma-delta T cells. The sequence came from a human donor. It is not recorded whose cells these are; they may come from a transplant donor. The CDR3 loop is CACDTVESSTGVATDKLIF. CDR3 coding DNA: TGTGCCTGTGACACCGTGGAGTCGTCAACCGGAGTGGCCACCGATAAACTCATCTTC.